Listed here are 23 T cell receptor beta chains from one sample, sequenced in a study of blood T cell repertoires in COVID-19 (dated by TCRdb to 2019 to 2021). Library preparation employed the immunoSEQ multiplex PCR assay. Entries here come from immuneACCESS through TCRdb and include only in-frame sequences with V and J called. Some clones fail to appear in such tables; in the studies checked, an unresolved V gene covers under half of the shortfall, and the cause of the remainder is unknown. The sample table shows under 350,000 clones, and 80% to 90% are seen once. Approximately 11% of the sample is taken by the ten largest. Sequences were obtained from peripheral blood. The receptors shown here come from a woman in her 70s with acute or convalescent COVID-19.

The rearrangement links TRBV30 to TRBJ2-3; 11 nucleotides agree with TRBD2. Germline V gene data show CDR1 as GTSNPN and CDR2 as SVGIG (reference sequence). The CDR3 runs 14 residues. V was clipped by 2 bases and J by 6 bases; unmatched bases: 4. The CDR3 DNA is TGTGCCTGGAGTCTCGGGACTAGCGGCGATACGCAGTATTTT. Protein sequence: CAWSLGTSGDTQYF.

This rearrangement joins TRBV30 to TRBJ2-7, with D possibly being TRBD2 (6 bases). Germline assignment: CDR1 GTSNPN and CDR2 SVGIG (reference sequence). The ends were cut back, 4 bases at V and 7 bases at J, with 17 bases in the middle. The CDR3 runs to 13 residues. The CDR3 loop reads CAWIGHPEGEQYF. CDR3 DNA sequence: TGTGCCTGGATCGGGCATCCGGAGGGGGAGCAGTACTTC.

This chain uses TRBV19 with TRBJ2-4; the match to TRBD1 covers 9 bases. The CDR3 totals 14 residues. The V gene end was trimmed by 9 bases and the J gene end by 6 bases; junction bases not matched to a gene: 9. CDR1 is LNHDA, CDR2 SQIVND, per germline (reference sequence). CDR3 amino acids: CASRAPGQGNIQYF. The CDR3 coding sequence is TGTGCCAGCCGAGCCCCGGGACAGGGAAACATTCAGTACTTC.

CDR3 amino acids: CASTWGQGRNEQFF. CDR3 in DNA: TGTGCCAGCACCTGGGGGCAGGGGCGGAATGAGCAGTTCTTC. The chain combines TRBV6-5 with TRBJ2-1, with D perhaps TRBD1 (6 bases). Trimming stripped 7 bases from V and 7 bases from J, with 17 bases between. CDR1 and CDR2 (germline): MNHEY, SVGAGI. This CDR3 contains 14 residues.

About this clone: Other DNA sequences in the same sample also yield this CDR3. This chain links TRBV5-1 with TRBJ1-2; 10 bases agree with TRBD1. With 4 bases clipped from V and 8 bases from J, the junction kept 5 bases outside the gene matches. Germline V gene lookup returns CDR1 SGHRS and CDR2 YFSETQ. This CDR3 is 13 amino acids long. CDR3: CASSPGQGGGYTF. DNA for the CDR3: TGCGCCAGCAGCCCCGGACAGGGGGGGGGCTACACCTTC.

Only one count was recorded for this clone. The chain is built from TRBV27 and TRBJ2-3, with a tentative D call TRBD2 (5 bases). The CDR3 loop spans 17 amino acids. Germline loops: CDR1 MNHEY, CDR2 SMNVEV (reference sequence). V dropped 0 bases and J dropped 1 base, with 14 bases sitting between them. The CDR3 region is CASSLSRRIGGTDTQYF. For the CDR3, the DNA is TGTGCCAGCAGTTTATCTAGGAGGATCGGGGGCACAGATACGCAGTATTTT.

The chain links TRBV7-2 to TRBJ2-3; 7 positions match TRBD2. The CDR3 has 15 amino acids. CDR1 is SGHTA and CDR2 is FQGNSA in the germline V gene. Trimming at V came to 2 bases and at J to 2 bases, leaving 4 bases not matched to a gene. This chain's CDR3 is CASSLTSDPTDTQYF. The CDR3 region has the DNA TGTGCCAGCAGCTTAACTAGCGACCCCACAGATACGCAGTATTTT.

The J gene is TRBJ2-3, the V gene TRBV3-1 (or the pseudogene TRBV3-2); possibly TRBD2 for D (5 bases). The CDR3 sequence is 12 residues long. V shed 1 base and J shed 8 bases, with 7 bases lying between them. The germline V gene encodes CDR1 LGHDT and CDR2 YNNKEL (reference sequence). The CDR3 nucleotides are TGTGCCAGCAGCCAAGCACGGGGTACGCAGTATTTT. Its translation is CASSQARGTQYF.

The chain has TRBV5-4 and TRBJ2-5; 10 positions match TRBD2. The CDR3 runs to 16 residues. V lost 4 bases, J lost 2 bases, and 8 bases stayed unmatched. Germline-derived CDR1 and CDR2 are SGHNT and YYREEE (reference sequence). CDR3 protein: CASSRSGTSEQETQYF. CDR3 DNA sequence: TGTGCCAGCAGCCGGTCCGGGACTAGCGAGCAAGAGACCCAGTACTTC. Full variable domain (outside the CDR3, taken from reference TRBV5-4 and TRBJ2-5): ETGVTQSPTHLIKTRGQQVTLRCSSQSGHNTVSWYQQALGQGPQFIFQYYREEENGRGNFPPRFSGLQFPNYSSELNVNALELDDSALYLCASSRSGTSEQETQYFGPGTRLLVL.

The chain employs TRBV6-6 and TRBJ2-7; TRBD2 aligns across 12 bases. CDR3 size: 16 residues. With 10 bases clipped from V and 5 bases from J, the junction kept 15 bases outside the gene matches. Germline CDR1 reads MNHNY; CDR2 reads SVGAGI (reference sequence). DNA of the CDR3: TGTGCCACCGCCTATCTAGCGGGGGGGGCGGGGGACGAGCAGTACTTC. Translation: CATAYLAGGAGDEQYF.

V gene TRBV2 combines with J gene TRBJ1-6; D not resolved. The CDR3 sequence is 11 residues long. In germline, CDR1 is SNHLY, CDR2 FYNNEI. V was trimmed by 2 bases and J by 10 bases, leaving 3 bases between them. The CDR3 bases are TGTGCCAGCAGTGAACGGTCACCCCTCCACTTT. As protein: CASSERSPLHF.

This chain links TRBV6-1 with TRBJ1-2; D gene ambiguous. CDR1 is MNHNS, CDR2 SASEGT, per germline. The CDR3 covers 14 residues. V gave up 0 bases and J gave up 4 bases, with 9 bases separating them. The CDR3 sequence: CASSEAEVSYGYTF. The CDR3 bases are TGTGCCAGCAGTGAAGCTGAGGTGAGCTATGGCTACACCTTC.

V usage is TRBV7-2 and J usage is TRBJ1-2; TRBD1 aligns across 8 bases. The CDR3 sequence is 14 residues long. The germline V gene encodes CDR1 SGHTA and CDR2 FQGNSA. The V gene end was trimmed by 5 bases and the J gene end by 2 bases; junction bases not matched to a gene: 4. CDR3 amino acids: CASSPTGGNYGYTF. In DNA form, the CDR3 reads TGTGCCAGCAGCCCTACAGGGGGAAACTATGGCTACACCTTC.

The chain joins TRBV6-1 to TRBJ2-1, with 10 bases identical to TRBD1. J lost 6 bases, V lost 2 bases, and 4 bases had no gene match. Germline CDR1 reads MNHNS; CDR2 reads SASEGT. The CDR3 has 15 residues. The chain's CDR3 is CASSEYRTGGNEQFF. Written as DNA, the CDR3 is TGTGCCAGCAGTGAATATCGGACAGGGGGCAATGAGCAGTTCTTC.

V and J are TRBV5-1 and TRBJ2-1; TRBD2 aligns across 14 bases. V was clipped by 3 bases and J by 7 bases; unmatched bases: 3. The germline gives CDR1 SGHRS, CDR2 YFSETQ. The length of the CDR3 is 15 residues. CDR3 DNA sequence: TGCGCCAGCAGCTCGACTAGCGGGGGGGCAAATGAGCAGTTCTTC. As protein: CASSSTSGGANEQFF.

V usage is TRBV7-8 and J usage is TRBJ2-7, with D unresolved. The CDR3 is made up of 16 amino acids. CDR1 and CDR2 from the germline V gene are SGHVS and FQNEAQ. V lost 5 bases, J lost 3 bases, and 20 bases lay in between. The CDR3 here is CASSPSRVPTLYEQYF. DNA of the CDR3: TGTGCCAGCAGCCCCTCACGGGTCCCCACACTCTACGAGCAGTACTTC.

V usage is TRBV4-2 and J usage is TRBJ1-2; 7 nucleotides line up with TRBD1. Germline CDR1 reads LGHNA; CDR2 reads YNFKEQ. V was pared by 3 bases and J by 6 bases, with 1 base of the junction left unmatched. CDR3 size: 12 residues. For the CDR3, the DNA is TGTGCCAGCAGCCAGACAGGGAATGGCTACACCTTC. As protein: CASSQTGNGYTF.

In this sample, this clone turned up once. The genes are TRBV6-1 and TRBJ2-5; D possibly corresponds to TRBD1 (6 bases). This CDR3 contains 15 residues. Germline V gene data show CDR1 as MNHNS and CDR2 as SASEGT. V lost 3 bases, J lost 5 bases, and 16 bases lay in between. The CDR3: CASSDLTGARETQYF. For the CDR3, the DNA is TGTGCCAGCAGTGATTTGACAGGAGCTCGGGAGACCCAGTACTTC.

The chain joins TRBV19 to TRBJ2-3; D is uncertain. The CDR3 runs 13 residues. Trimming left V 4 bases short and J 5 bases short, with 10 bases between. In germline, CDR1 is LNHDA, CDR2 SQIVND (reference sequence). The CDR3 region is CASSTRSGDTQYF. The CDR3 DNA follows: TGTGCCAGTAGTACCCGTTCGGGAGATACGCAGTATTTT.

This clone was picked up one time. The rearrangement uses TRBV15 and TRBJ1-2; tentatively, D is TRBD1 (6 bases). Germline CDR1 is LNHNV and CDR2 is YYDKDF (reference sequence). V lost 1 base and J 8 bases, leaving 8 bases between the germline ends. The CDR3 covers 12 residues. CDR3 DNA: TGTGCCACCAGCAGAGGCAGGGGCGGCTACACCTTC. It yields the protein CATSRGRGGYTF.

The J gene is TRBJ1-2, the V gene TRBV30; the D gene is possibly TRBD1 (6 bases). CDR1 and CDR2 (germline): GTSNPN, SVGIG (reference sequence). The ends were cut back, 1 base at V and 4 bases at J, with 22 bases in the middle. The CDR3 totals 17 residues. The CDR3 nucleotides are TGTGCCTGGAGTGCCGGGACACCCGAACTTACTAGCTATGGCTACACCTTC. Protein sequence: CAWSAGTPELTSYGYTF.

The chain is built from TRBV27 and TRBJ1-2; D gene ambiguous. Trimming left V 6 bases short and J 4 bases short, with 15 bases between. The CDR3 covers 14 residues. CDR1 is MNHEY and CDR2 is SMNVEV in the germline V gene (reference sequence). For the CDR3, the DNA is TGTGCCAGCAGACGAGTGTCGGGTCCCTATGGCTACACCTTC. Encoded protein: CASRRVSGPYGYTF.

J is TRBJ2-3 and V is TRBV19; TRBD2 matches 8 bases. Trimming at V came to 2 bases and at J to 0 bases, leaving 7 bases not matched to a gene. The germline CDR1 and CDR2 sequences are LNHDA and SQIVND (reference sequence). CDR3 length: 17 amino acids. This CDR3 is CASSISTSGTSTDTQYF. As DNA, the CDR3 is TGTGCCAGTAGTATAAGTACTAGCGGCACTAGCACAGATACGCAGTATTTT.